This TCR beta chain was identified in a study of glioma-infiltrating T cells after dendritic cell vaccination. Points from the study as a whole: Higher pretreatment TIL content predicted longer progression-free time and survival.

CDR1 is SGHVS and CDR2 is FNYEAQ in the germline V gene. The CDR3 has 15 amino acids. Losses at the gene ends were 1 base for V and 4 bases for J; bases not matched to a gene: 6. To note about this clone: Antigen unknown.

Assay: immunoSEQ multiplex PCR; the TCRdb copy retains only in-frame clones and omits some. The sample shows more than 45,000 clones, about 80% of them seen only once. Time point of the sample: after dendritic cell vaccination, including at tumor progression/relapse. V usage is TRBV7-6 and J usage is TRBJ2-7, with 8 bases identical to TRBD1. The clonotype originates from a human donor with glioblastoma. Material: blood, obtained after dendritic cell vaccination. The CDR3 sequence is CASSLESGGSYEQYF. CDR3 DNA: TGTGCCAGCAGCTTAGAGTCAGGGGGCTCGTACGAGCAGTACTTC.